One sample yielded the 19 T cell receptor beta chains listed below, sequenced in a study of OX40 agonist ivuxolimab in advanced cancers. The repertoire was sequenced with immunoSEQ multiplex PCR; TCRdb's copy has only in-frame clones and lacks some. The repertoire includes around 62,000 clones, 91% of them detected once, and around 0.31% sits in the top ten. The sequenced sample was CD4+ or CD8+ T cells sorted from blood, obtained in a trial of the OX40 agonist ivuxolimab. The receptors come from an adult with an advanced solid tumor such as melanoma, head and neck, liver or kidney cancer.

This clone was counted once. This chain links TRBV6-6 with TRBJ2-3; D unclear. Germline V gives CDR1 MNHNY, CDR2 SVGAGI (reference sequence). V lost 6 bases and J 2 bases, leaving 18 bases between the germline ends. The CDR3 extends over 16 amino acids. CDR3 sequence reads: CASRTDRARDTDTQYF. The CDR3 DNA follows: TGTGCCAGCAGAACTGACCGGGCCAGAGACACAGATACGCAGTATTTT.

This clone was picked up a small number of times. The chain joins TRBV6-4 to TRBJ2-3; the D is unclear. V lost 0 bases and J 2 bases, leaving 0 bases between the germline ends. Germline V gene data show CDR1 as MRHNA and CDR2 as SNTAGT. The CDR3 length is 12 residues. The CDR3 loop reads CASSDSTDTQYF. CDR3 DNA: TGTGCCAGCAGTGACTCCACAGATACGCAGTATTTT.

The rearrangement uses TRBV15 and TRBJ1-5; D is unresolved. Trimming pared 1 base from V and 9 bases from J, leaving 7 bases between. Germline V lookup: CDR1 LNHNV, CDR2 YYDKDF (reference sequence). This CDR3 comprises 12 residues. The CDR3 loop reads CATSRGRGPQHF. DNA for the CDR3: TGTGCCACCAGCAGAGGCCGGGGGCCCCAGCATTTT.

The chain is built from TRBV10-1 and TRBJ1-1; tentatively, D is TRBD1 (6 bases). V gave up 5 bases and J gave up 6 bases, with 7 bases separating them. The germline V gene encodes CDR1 WNHNN and CDR2 SYGVQD (reference sequence). This CDR3 is 11 amino acids long. CDR3 coding DNA: TGCGCCAGCAGTTACAGGGCTGAAGCTTTCTTT. Translating it yields CASSYRAEAFF.

The chain is built from TRBV30 and TRBJ2-7; 9 bases agree with TRBD2. Germline V gene lookup returns CDR1 GTSNPN and CDR2 SVGIG (reference sequence). This CDR3 has 16 amino acids. The V gene end was trimmed by 4 bases and the J gene end by 3 bases; junction bases not matched to a gene: 13. CDR3 in amino acids: CAWTLGFSGSGYEQYF. CDR3 DNA sequence: TGTGCCTGGACCCTAGGATTTAGCGGGAGTGGCTACGAGCAGTACTTC.

The J gene is TRBJ2-5, the V gene TRBV5-4; no clear D gene. Trimming removed 0 bases at V and 1 base at J, with 4 bases between. This CDR3 region has 13 residues. In germline, CDR1 is SGHNT, CDR2 YYREEE (reference sequence). CDR3 in DNA: TGTGCCAGCAGCTTGGGTTTCCAAGAGACCCAGTACTTC. Translating gives CASSLGFQETQYF.

V usage is TRBV28 and J usage is TRBJ1-1; 7 bases align to TRBD1. Germline V gene lookup returns CDR1 MDHEN and CDR2 SYDVKM. Trimming took 5 bases from V and 4 from J; bases not matched to a gene: 4. The CDR3 sequence is 13 residues long. The CDR3: CASSDRDFTEAFF. The CDR3 DNA is TGTGCCAGCAGTGACAGGGACTTCACTGAAGCTTTCTTT.

The CDR3 loop is CASSSQGVREAFF. The CDR3 nucleotides are TGTGCCAGCAGCTCTCAGGGGGTACGGGAAGCTTTCTTT. The rearrangement joins TRBV5-4 to TRBJ1-1; 7 nucleotides align to TRBD1. Germline assignment: CDR1 SGHNT and CDR2 YYREEE (reference sequence). The CDR3 runs to 13 residues. Unmatched junction bases numbered 7, after V lost 3 bases and J lost 8 bases.

The rearrangement links TRBV2 to TRBJ2-1, with 10 positions matching TRBD2. There are 13 residues in the CDR3. V was pared by 2 bases and J by 15 bases, with 7 bases of the junction left unmatched. In germline, CDR1 is SNHLY, CDR2 FYNNEI. For the CDR3, the DNA is TGTGCCAGCAGTGAACAGCCGGGACTAGCGTGGTTCTTC. Translation: CASSEQPGLAWFF.

This chain links TRBV28 with TRBJ2-3, with 7 bases matching TRBD1. There are 14 residues in the CDR3. The germline CDR1 and CDR2 sequences are MDHEN and SYDVKM. Trimming took 4 bases from V and 4 from J; bases not matched to a gene: 5. In nucleotides, the CDR3 is TGTGCCAGCAGTTCAAGGACAGGTTCAGATACGCAGTATTTT. It codes for CASSSRTGSDTQYF.

The rearrangement links TRBV9 to TRBJ2-2; D is possibly TRBD1 (6 bases). The CDR3 sequence is 16 residues long. V was shortened by 4 bases and J by 2 bases, with 15 bases between the two germline ends. Germline loops: CDR1 SGDLS, CDR2 YYNGEE. The CDR3 DNA sequence: TGTGCCAGCAGCAAACACACAGGGCCCAACACCGGGGAGCTGTTTTTT. Protein product: CASSKHTGPNTGELFF.

V usage is TRBV11-2 and J usage is TRBJ1-1; D remains unclear. The V gene's germline CDR1 is SGHAT and CDR2 FQNNGV. Trimming removed 2 bases from V and 2 bases from J, with 21 bases in between. This CDR3 region has 18 residues. CDR3 protein: CASSLSTGLGIYNTEAFF. In DNA form, the CDR3 reads TGTGCCAGCAGCTTAAGTACCGGCCTCGGGATATACAACACTGAAGCTTTCTTT.

The V call is TRBV4-1, the J call TRBJ2-1; 7 bases align to TRBD1. V trimming: 1 base; J trimming: 3 bases; junction bases outside the gene matches: 12. Germline V CDR1 and CDR2: MGHRA, YSYEKL. CDR3 length: 18 amino acids. CDR3 nucleotides: TGCGCCAGCAGCCAAGCCCTACAAACAGGGGCCGACTACAATGAGCAGTTCTTC. This codes for CASSQALQTGADYNEQFF.

The table lists this clone with a count of one. V and J are TRBV6-4 and TRBJ2-1, with a tentative D call TRBD2 (7 bases). This CDR3 spans 12 amino acids. Germline CDR1 reads MRHNA; CDR2 reads SNTAGT. Trimming stripped 3 bases from V and 13 bases from J, with 13 bases between. The chain's CDR3 is CASSERGGSQFF. CDR3 coding DNA: TGTGCCAGCAGTGAGAGGGGGGGCTCCCAGTTCTTC.

The chain has TRBV7-9 and TRBJ2-1; D may be TRBD2 (5 bases). Trimming pared 5 bases from V and 3 bases from J, leaving 11 bases between. The germline V gene encodes CDR1 SEHNR and CDR2 FQNEAQ (reference sequence). The CDR3 has 14 residues. The CDR3: CASSLRENYNEQFF. Here the CDR3 DNA reads TGTGCCAGCAGCCTTAGGGAGAACTACAATGAGCAGTTCTTC.

This chain joins TRBV5-1 and TRBJ2-2; D is uncertain. V lost 4 bases to trimming and J lost 7 bases, with 17 bases between them. This CDR3 region has 15 residues. Per the germline V gene, CDR1 is SGHRS and CDR2 is YFSETQ. CDR3 DNA: TGCGCCAGCAGCACCTTACCGGCAGCCGTCGGGGAGCTGTTTTTT. It is translated as CASSTLPAAVGELFF.

This clone was recorded only once. DNA for the CDR3: TGTGCCAGCAGCTTAAGAGGGGGGCCTAGCGGGAGGACCGATGAGCAGTTCTTC. Translation gives CASSLRGGPSGRTDEQFF. The chain carries TRBV7-3 and TRBJ2-1, with 11 bases identical to TRBD2. The germline V gene encodes CDR1 SGHTA and CDR2 FQGTGA. Germline trimming cut 1 base from V and 8 bases from J; bases unmatched to any gene: 13. The CDR3 has 18 residues.

The genes are TRBV10-3 and TRBJ2-7; 7 positions agree with TRBD2. CDR1 is ENHRY, CDR2 SYGVKD, per germline. V lost 3 bases, J lost 2 bases, and 10 bases stayed unmatched. The CDR3 contains 16 residues. In DNA, the CDR3 is TGTGCCATCAGTGACTTTAGGGTGACTAGCACCTACGAGCAGTACTTC. Residues: CAISDFRVTSTYEQYF.

The V gene is TRBV10-3, the J gene TRBJ1-5; D is perhaps TRBD1 (5 bases). V lost 11 bases and J 9 bases, leaving 17 bases between the germline ends. The germline CDR1 and CDR2 sequences are ENHRY and SYGVKD. The CDR3 sequence is 12 residues long. The CDR3 loop reads CASSLGGLPQHF. CDR3 DNA sequence: TGTGCCTCCAGCCTGGGGGGATTGCCCCAGCATTTT.